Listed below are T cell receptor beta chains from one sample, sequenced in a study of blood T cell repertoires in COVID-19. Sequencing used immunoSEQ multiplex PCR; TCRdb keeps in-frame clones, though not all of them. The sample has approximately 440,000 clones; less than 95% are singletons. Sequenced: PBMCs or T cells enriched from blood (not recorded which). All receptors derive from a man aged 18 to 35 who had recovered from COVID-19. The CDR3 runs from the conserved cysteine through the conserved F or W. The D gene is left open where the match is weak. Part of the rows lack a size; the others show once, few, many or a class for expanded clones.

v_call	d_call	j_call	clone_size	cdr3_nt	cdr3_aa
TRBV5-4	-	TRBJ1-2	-	TGTGCCAGCGGCGCCTCGGGGAATCGCAACTATGGCTACACCTTC	CASGASGNRNYGYTF
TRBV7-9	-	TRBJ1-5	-	TGTGCCAGCAGCCCGATTGGGGCCGTTAATCAGCCCCAGCATTTT	CASSPIGAVNQPQHF
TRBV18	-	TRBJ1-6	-	TGTGCCAGCTCACCATACCGGCAGGACTATAATTCACCCCTCCACTTT	CASSPYRQDYNSPLHF
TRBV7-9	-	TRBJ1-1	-	TGTGCCAGCAGCTTTACCCCCGGGACACACAACACTGAAGCTTTCTTT	CASSFTPGTHNTEAFF
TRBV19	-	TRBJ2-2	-	TGTGGGACCGCCCCGGGACAGAACACCGGGGAGCTGTTTTTT	CGTAPGQNTGELFF
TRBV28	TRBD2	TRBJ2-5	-	TGTGCCAGCAGTTCTTTGGGACTAGCGGCCCAAGAGACCCAGTACTTC	CASSSLGLAAQETQYF
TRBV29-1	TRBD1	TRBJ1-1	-	TGCAGCGCCTACAGGGGGAGCACTGAAGCTTTCTTT	CSAYRGSTEAFF
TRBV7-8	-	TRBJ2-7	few	TGTGCCAGCAGCTTAGTGGCAGGGGCCCCAACTACCGGCGGGCAGTACTTC	CASSLVAGAPTTGGQYF
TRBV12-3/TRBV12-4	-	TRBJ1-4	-	TGTGCCAGCAGTTTCCGGGAAAAACTGTTTTTT	CASSFREKLFF
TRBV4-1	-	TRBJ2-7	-	TGCGCCAGCAGCCAGGGAGAAAGCTCCTACGAGCAGTACTTC	CASSQGESSYEQYF
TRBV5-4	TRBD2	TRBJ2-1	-	TGTGCCAGCAGCTCCTACGCGGGGGGGCCAGGATATGAGCAGTTCTTC	CASSSYAGGPGYEQFF
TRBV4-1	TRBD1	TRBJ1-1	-	TGCGCCAGCAGCCAGCCGGCGGACAGGGTTTTGAAAACTGAAGCTTTCTTT	CASSQPADRVLKTEAFF
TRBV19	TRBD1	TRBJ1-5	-	TGTGCCAGTAGTATCCCAGGGGGTGGGAGCAATCAGCCCCAGCATTTT	CASSIPGGGSNQPQHF
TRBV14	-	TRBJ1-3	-	TGTGCCAGCAGCCAAGTCCCAGGGCCTGGAAACACCATATATTTT	CASSQVPGPGNTIYF
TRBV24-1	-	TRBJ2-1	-	TGTGCCACCAACAAACTAGTTGTCTGTAATGAGCAGTTCTTC	CATNKLVVCNEQFF
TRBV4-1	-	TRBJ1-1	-	TGCGCCAGCAGCCAAATGAATGGCGGCACTGAAGCTTTCTTT	CASSQMNGGTEAFF
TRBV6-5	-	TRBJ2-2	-	TGTGCCAGCAGTTCAACAGGGACCGGGGAGCTGTTTTTT	CASSSTGTGELFF
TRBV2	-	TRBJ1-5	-	TGTGCCAGCAGTGAAGCGGCTTTGGGAGGCAATCAGCCCCAGCATTTT	CASSEAALGGNQPQHF
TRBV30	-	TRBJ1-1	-	TGTGCCTGGACCCTTGACACTTACACTGAAGCTTTCTTT	CAWTLDTYTEAFF
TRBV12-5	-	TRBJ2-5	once	TGTGCTAGTGGTTTGGGACAGGCACCGGGCTTAGAAGAGACCCAGTACTTC	CASGLGQAPGLEETQYF
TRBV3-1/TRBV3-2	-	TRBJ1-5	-	TGTGCCAGCAGCTCTAGTAGGGGGCCCCAGCATTTT	CASSSSRGPQHF
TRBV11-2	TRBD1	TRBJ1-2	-	TGTGCCAGCAGGGAGTCCGGGACAGATGGCTACACCTTC	CASRESGTDGYTF
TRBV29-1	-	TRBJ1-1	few	TGCAGCGGGTACAAAGGGGGGGACGGACAGAGAGAAGCTTTCTTT	CSGYKGGDGQREAFF
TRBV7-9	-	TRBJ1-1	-	TGTGCCAGCACCCGGGGGGGGACCACTGAAGCTTTCTTT	CASTRGGTTEAFF
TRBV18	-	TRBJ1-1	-	TGTGCCAGCTCACCCAATAGGGGAGGCACTGAAGCTTTCTTT	CASSPNRGGTEAFF
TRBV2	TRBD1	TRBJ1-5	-	TGTGCCAGCGGACAGGGGTTGGGCAATCAGCCCCAGCATTTT	CASGQGLGNQPQHF
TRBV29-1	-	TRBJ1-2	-	TGCAGCGCCCGGCGGGCTAGTGGCTACACCTTC	CSARRASGYTF
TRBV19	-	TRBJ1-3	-	TGTGCCAGTAGGCCGGGAGCCTCTGGAAACACCATATATTTT	CASRPGASGNTIYF
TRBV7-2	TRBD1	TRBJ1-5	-	TGTGCCAGCAGCTTCAGGGGGAATCAGCCCCAGCATTTT	CASSFRGNQPQHF
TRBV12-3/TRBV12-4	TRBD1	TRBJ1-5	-	TGTGCCAGCAGTCCAACAGGGGAACAGCCCCAGCATTTT	CASSPTGEQPQHF
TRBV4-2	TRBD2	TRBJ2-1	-	TGTGCCAGCAGCACACTAGCGGAAGCCTACGAGCAGTTCTTC	CASSTLAEAYEQFF
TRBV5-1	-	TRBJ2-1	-	TGCGCCAGCAGCTCTCCTAGCGTTGCCTCCAATGAGCAGTTCTTC	CASSSPSVASNEQFF
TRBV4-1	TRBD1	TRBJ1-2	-	TGCGCCAGCAGCGGAACAGGGGGCGCGAGGGGCTACACCTTC	CASSGTGGARGYTF
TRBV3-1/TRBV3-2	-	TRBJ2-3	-	TGTGCCAGCAGCCAGAGCGGGCGGGCAGATACGCAGTATTTT	CASSQSGRADTQYF
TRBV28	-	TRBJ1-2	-	TGTGCCAGCAGCCCGGTCGGAGGGATGGTTCGCTATGGCTACACCTTC	CASSPVGGMVRYGYTF
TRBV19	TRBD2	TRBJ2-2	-	TGTGCCAGTAGTACTAGCGGAGGTGACACCGGGGAGCTGTTTTTT	CASSTSGGDTGELFF
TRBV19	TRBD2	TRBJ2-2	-	TGTGCCAGTGAGCGTAAGCGGGAGGCTAACACCGGGGAGCTGTTTTTT	CASERKREANTGELFF
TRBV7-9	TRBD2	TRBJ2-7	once	TGTGCCAGCAGCTTGGCTAGCGGGGTGAGCTCCTACGAGCAGTACTTC	CASSLASGVSSYEQYF
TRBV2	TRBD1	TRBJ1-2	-	TGTGCCAGCACTCGACAGGGTAGACACTATGGCTACACCTTC	CASTRQGRHYGYTF
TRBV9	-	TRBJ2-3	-	TGTGCCAGCGACTCCATCCCCTGGGGACTGCCTCCTAGCACAGATACGCAGTATTTT	CASDSIPWGLPPSTDTQYF
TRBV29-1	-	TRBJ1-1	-	TGCAGCGTTGAAAGGTATACAGCCACTGAAGCTTTCTTT	CSVERYTATEAFF
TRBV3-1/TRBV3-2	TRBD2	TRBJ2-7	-	TGTGCCAGCAGCCAGCTAGGACGGGGGGCCTACGAGCAGTACTTC	CASSQLGRGAYEQYF
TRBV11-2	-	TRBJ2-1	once	TGTGCCAGCAGCTTACATAGGAGGGAAACCGATGAGCAGTTCTTC	CASSLHRRETDEQFF
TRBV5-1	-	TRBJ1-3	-	TGCGCCAGCAAACAGGGCTCTGGAAACACCATATATTTT	CASKQGSGNTIYF
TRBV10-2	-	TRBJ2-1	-	TGCGCCAGCAGTGAGTGGAGGAATGAGCAGTTCTTC	CASSEWRNEQFF
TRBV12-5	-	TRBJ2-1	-	TGTGCTAGTGGGCCCCAGCGCGCGGGCGACTCCTACAATGAGCAGTTCTTC	CASGPQRAGDSYNEQFF
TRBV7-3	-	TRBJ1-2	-	TGTGCCAGCAGCTTAACAGGGCAGGGTCAAGGTGGCTACACCTTC	CASSLTGQGQGGYTF
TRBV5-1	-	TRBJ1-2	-	TGCGCCAGCAGCTTGGAGGGGCTGGACTATGGCTACACCTTC	CASSLEGLDYGYTF
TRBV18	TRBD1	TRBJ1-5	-	TGTGCCAGCTCTCTACAGGGGGCCCGTCAGCCCCAGCATTTT	CASSLQGARQPQHF
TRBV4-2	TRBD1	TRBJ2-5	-	TGTGCCAGCAGCCAGGGGGACAGGGACCAAGAGACCCAGTACTTC	CASSQGDRDQETQYF
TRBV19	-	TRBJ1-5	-	TGTGCCAGTAGTATTAGGAGTTGGCAGCCCCAGCATTTT	CASSIRSWQPQHF
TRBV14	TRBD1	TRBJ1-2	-	TGTGCCAGCAGCCAAACGGGACAGGGTCGGTATGGCTACACCTTC	CASSQTGQGRYGYTF
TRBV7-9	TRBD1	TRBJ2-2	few	TGTGCCAGCTTCCCTGGGACAGGGGTATTCTCGGGGGAGCTGTTTTTT	CASFPGTGVFSGELFF